This TCR beta chain was captured by sequencing in a study of cytomegalovirus exposure and HLA in healthy donors. General observations from the study: Presence/absence analysis assumed near-uniform sequencing depth across donors. Sequencing likely caused a cluster of highly shared sequence variants.

This clone was seen a single time. What it binds is not known. The PCR employed 60 Vbeta primers together with 13 Jbeta primers. Some clones are missing from TCRdb's copy, which holds only in-frame ones; the method was immunoSEQ multiplex PCR. The sample has about 95,000 clones; around 70% are singletons. Losses at the gene ends were 5 bases for V and 5 bases for J; bases not matched to a gene: 5. Germline CDR1 is LNHDA and CDR2 is SQIVND (reference sequence). CDR3 length: 13 residues. The specimen was PBMCs. The rearrangement joins TRBV19 to TRBJ2-5; 7 bases line up with TRBD2. This sequence was found in a man aged 60 to 69 in good health and CMV-seronegative. In DNA form, the CDR3 reads TGTGCCAGTAGTCTCGGACTAGGGGAGACCCAGTACTTC. This codes for CASSLGLGETQYF.